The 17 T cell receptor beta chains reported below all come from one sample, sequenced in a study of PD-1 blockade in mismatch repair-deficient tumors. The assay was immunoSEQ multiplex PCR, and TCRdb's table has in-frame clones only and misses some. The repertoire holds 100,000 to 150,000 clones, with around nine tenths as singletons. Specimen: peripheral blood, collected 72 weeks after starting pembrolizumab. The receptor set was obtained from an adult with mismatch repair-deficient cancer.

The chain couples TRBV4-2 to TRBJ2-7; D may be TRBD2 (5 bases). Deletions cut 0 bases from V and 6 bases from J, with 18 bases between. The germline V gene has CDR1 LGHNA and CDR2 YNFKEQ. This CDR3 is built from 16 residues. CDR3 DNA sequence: TGTGCCAGCAGCCAAGATCGGGCTAGCTTTTATTCCGAGCAGTACTTC. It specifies CASSQDRASFYSEQYF.

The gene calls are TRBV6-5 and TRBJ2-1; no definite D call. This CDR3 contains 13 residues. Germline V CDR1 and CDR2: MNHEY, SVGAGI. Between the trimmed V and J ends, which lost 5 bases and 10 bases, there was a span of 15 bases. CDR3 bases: TGTGCCAGCAGTCCAAGGACGCTGAGGGAGCAGTTCTTC. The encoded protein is CASSPRTLREQFF.

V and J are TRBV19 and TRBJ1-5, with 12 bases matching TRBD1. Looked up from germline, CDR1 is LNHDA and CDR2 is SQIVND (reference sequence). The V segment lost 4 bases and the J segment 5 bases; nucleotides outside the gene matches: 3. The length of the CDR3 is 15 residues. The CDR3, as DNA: TGTGCCAGTAGTACCGGGACAGGGGGCTATCAGCCCCAGCATTTT. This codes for CASSTGTGGYQPQHF. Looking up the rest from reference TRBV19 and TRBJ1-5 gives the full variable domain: DGGITQSPKYLFRKEGQNVTLSCEQNLNHDAMYWYRQDPGQGLRLIYYSQIVNDFQKGDIAEGYSVSREKKESFPLTVTSAQKNPTAFYLCASSTGTGGYQPQHFGDGTRLSIL.

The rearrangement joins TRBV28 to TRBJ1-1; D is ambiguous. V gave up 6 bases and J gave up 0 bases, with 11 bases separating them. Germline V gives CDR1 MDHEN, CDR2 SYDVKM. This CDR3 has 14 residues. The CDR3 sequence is CASRTPSLNTEAFF. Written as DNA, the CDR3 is TGTGCCAGCAGAACCCCTTCCCTGAACACTGAAGCTTTCTTT.

CDR3 in DNA: TGTGCCAGCAGTTACCGCACAGGGGGGAGCACAGATACGCAGTATTTT. This gives the protein CASSYRTGGSTDTQYF. The J gene is TRBJ2-3, the V gene TRBV6-5; the match to TRBD1 covers 8 bases. The V gene end was trimmed by 2 bases and the J gene end by 0 bases; junction bases not matched to a gene: 4. The CDR3 contains 16 residues. The germline gives CDR1 MNHEY, CDR2 SVGAGI.

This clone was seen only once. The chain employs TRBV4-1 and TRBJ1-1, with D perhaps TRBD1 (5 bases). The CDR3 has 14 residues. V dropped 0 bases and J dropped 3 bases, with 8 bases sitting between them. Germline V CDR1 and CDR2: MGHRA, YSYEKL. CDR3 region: CASSQDPGDTEAFF. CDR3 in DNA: TGCGCCAGCAGCCAAGATCCGGGGGACACTGAAGCTTTCTTT.

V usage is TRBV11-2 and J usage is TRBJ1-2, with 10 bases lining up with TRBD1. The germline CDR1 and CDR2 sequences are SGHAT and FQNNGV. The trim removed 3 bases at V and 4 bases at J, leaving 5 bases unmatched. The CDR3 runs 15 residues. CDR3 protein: CASSFGQGGFYGYTF. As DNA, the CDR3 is TGTGCCAGCAGCTTTGGACAGGGGGGCTTCTATGGCTACACCTTC.

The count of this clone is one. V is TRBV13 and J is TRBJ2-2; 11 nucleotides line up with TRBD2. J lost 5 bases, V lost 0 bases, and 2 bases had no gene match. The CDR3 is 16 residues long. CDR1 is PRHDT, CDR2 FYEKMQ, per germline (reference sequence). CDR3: CASSLGLAGATGELFF. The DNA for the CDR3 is TGTGCCAGCAGCTTAGGACTAGCGGGAGCTACCGGGGAGCTGTTTTTT.

This chain's CDR3 is CSVDPYRSGETQYF. DNA of the CDR3: TGCAGCGTTGACCCCTACCGGAGTGGTGAGACCCAGTACTTC. The chain uses TRBV29-1 and TRBJ2-5, with unresolved D. This CDR3 contains 14 residues. Germline V gene data show CDR1 as SQVTM and CDR2 as ANQGSEA. The V end was cut by 3 bases, the J end by 5 bases, with 16 bases between.

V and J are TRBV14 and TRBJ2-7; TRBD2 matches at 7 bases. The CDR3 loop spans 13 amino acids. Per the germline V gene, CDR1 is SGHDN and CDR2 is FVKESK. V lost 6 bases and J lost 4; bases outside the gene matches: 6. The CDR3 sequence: CASRGGTSYEQYF. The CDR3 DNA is TGTGCCAGCAGGGGGGGGACGTCTTACGAGCAGTACTTC.

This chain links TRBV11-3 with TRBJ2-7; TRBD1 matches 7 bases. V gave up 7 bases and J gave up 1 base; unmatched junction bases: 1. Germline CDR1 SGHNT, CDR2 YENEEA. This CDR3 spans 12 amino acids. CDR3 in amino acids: CASKGQSYEQYF. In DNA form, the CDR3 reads TGTGCCAGCAAGGGACAGTCCTACGAGCAGTACTTC. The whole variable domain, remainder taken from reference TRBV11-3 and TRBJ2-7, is EAGVVQSPRYKIIEKKQPVAFWCNPISGHNTLYWYLQNLGQGPELLIRYENEEAVDDSQLPKDRFSAERLKGVDSTLKIQPAELGDSAVYLCASKGQSYEQYFGPGTRLTVT.

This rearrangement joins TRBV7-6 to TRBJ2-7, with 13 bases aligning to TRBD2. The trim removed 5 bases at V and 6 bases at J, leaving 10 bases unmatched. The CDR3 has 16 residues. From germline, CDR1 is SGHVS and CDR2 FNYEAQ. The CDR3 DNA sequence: TGTGCCAGCAGCGAACTAGCGGGAGGGGTAATTAGCGAGCAGTACTTC. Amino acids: CASSELAGGVISEQYF.

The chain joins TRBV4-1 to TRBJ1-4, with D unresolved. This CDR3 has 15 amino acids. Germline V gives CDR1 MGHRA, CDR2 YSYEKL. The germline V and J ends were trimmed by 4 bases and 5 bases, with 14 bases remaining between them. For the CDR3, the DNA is TGCGCCAGCAGCCGTACCGAGGGAGAGAATGAAAAACTGTTTTTT. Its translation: CASSRTEGENEKLFF.

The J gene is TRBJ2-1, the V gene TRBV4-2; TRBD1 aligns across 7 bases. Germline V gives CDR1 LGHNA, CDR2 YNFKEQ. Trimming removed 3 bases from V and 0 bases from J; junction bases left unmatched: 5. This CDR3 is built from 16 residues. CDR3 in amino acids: CASSHPTGSSYNEQFF. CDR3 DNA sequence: TGTGCCAGCAGCCACCCGACAGGGAGCTCCTACAATGAGCAGTTCTTC.

In DNA, the CDR3 is TGTGCCAGCCGGCACGGACTAGCGAACACCGGGGAGCTGTTTTTT. Its protein product is CASRHGLANTGELFF. The V and J genes are TRBV11-3 and TRBJ2-2; TRBD2 aligns across 7 bases. Germline lookup yields CDR1 SGHNT and CDR2 YENEEA. Trimming cost V 8 bases and J 0 bases; bases outside gene matches: 6. The CDR3 runs 15 residues.

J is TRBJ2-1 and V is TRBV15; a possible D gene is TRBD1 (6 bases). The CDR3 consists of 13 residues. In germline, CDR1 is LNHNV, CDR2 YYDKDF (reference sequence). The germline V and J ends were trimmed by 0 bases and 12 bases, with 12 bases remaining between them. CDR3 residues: CATSRDRGNRQFF. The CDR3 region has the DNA TGTGCCACCAGCAGAGACAGGGGAAATAGGCAGTTCTTC. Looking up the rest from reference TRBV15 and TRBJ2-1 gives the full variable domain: DAMVIQNPRYQVTQFGKPVTLSCSQTLNHNVMYWYQQKSSQAPKLLFHYYDKDFNNEADTPDNFQSRRPNTSFCFLDIRSPGLGDTAMYLCATSRDRGNRQFFGPGTRLTVL.

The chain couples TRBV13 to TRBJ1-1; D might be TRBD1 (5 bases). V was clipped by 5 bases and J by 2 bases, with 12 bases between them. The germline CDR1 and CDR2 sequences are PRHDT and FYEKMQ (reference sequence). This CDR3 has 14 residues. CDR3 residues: CASSRRQINTEAFF. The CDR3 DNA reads TGTGCCAGCAGCCGGCGACAGATAAACACTGAAGCTTTCTTT.